A single TCR beta chain is shown here with its context. Its cognate antigen is unknown. This sample stems from a study of identical twins. The study, taken as a whole, reports: Excess twin sharing in beta out-of-frame sequences was weaker. While abundant cord blood beta clonotypes carried fewer insertions, memory repertoires showed no such pattern.

TCRdb re-analysed the 5' RACE reads in MiXCR, keeping a single row per CDR3 protein. The sample holds fewer than 900,000 distinct CDR3 sequences, 21% seen once. Trimming took 2 bases from V and 7 from J, leaving 11 bases between them. CDR3 length: 14 residues. Germline V CDR1 and CDR2: MNHEY, SMNVEV (reference sequence). In addition, the sample was reused for a study of T cells expressing NK-cell markers. Per that study: The dominant NKG2C+ clonotypes represented about 1.0-7.0% of CD8+ T cells in over 5 donors.

The genes are TRBV27 and TRBJ1-4; no firm D call. The sequenced material came from PBMCs. This TCR came from a woman between 18 and 29 years old in good health. The CDR3 DNA sequence: TGTGCCAGCAGTTTAAATTGGGTGGGTGAAAAACTGTTTTTT. Its translation: CASSLNWVGEKLFF.